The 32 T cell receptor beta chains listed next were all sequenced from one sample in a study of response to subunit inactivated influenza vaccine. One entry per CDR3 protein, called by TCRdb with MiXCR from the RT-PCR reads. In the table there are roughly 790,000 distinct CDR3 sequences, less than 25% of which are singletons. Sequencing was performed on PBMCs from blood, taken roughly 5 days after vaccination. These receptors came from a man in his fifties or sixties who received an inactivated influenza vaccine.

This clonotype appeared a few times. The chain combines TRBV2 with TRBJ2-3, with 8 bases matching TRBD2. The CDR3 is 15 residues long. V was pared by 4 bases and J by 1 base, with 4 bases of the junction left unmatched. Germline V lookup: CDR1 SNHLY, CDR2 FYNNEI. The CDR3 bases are TGTGCCAGCAGTGTTGGGCGGGAGGGCACAGATACGCAGTATTTT. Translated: CASSVGREGTDTQYF.

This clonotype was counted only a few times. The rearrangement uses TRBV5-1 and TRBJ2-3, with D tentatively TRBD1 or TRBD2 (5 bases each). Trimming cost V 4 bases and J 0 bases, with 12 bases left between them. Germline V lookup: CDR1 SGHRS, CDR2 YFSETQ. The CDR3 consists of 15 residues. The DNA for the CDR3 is TGCGCCAGCAGCGCCGGGACGGTTAGCACAGATACGCAGTATTTT. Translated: CASSAGTVSTDTQYF.

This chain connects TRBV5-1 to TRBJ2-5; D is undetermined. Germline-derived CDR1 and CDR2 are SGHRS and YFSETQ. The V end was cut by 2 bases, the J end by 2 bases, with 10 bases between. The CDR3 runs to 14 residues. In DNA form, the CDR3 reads TGCGCCAGCAGCTTCGTTGCCTTTCAAGAGACCCAGTACTTC. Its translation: CASSFVAFQETQYF.

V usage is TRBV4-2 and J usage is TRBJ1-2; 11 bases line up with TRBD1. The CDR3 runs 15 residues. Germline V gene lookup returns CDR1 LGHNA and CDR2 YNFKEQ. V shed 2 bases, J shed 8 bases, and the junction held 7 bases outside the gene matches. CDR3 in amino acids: CASSQLTDRGRGYTF. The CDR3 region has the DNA TGTGCCAGCAGCCAACTCACGGACAGGGGGCGAGGCTACACCTTC.

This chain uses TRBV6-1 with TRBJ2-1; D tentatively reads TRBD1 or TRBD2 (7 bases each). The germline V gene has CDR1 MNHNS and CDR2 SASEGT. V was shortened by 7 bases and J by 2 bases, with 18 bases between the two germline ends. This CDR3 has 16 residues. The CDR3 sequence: CASIPGGQRTYNEQFF. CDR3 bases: TGTGCCAGCATCCCGGGGGGACAGCGGACCTACAATGAGCAGTTCTTC.

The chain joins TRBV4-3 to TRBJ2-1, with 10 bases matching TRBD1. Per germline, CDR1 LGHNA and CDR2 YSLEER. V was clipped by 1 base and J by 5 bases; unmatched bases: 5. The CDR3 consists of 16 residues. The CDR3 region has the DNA TGCGCCAGCAGCCAAGCCGGGACAGGGGATGACAATGAGCAGTTCTTC. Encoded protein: CASSQAGTGDDNEQFF.

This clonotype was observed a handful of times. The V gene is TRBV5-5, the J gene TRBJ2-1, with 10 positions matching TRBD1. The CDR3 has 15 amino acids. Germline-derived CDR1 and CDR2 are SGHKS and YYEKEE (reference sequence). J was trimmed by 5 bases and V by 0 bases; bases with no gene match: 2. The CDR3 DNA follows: TGTGCCAGCAGCTTGGGACAGGGGGCACACAATGAGCAGTTCTTC. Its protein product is CASSLGQGAHNEQFF.

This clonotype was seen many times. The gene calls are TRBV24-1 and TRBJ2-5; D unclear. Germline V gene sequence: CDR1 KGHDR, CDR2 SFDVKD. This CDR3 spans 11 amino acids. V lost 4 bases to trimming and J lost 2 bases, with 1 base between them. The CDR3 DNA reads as TGTGCCACCAGTGAGCAAGAGACCCAGTACTTC. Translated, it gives CATSEQETQYF.

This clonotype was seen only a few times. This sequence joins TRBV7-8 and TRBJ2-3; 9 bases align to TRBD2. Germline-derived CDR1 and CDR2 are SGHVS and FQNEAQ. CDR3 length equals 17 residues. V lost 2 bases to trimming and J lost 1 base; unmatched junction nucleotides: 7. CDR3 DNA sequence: TGTGCCAGCAGCTTAATTGCGGGAGGGCCCGGCACAGATACGCAGTATTTT. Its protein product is CASSLIAGGPGTDTQYF. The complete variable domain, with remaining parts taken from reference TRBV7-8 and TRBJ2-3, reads GAGVSQSPRYKVAKRGQDVALRCDPISGHVSLFWYQQALGQGPEFLTYFQNEAQLDKSGLPSDRFFAERPEGSVSTLKIQRTQQEDSAVYLCASSLIAGGPGTDTQYFGPGTRLTVL.

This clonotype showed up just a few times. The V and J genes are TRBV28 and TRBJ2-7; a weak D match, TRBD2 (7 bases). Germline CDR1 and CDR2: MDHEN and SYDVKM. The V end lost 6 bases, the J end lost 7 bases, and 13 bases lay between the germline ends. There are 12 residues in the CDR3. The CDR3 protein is CASSWGGGEQYF. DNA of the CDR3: TGTGCCAGCAGCTGGGGAGGGGGAGAGCAGTACTTC.

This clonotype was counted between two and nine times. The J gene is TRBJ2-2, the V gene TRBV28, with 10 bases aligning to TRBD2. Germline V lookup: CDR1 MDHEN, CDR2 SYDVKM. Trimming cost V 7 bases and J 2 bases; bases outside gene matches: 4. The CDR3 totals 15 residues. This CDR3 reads CASNQLAGNTGELFF. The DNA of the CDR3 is TGTGCCAGCAACCAACTAGCGGGAAACACCGGGGAGCTGTTTTTT.

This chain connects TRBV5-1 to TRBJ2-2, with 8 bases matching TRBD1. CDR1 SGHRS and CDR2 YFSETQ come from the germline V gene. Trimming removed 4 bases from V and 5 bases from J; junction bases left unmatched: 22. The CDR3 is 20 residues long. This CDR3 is CASSLIGLGTGGWGTGELFF. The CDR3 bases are TGCGCCAGCAGCCTGATTGGGCTCGGGACAGGTGGTTGGGGAACCGGGGAGCTGTTTTTT.

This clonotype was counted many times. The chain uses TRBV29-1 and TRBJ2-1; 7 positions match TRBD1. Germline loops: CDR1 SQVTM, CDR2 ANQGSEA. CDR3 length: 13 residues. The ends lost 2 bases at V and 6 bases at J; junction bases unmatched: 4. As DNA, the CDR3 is TGCAGCGTTGAAAAGGGGGCAAGCAATGAGCAGTTCTTC. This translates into CSVEKGASNEQFF.

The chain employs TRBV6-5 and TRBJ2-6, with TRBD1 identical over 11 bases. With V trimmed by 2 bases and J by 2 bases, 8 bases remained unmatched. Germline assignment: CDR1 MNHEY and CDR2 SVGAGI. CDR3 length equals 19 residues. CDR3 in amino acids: CASSYSVPGQGAGANVLTF. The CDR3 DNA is TGTGCCAGCAGTTACAGCGTCCCGGGACAGGGGGCTGGGGCCAACGTCCTGACTTTC.

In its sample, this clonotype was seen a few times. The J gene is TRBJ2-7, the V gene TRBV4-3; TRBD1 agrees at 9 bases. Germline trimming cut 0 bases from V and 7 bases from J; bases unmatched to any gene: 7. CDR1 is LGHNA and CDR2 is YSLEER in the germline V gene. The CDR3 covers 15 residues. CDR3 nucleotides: TGCGCCAGCAGCCAAGAATGGGGACAGGGACGAGAGCAGTACTTC. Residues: CASSQEWGQGREQYF.

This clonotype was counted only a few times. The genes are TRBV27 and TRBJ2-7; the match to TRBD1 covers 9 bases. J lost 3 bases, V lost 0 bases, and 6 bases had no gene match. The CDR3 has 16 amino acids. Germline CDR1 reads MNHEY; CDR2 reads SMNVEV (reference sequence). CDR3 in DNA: TGTGCCAGCAGTTTATCGGGGACAGGGAGATACTACGAGCAGTACTTC. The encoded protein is CASSLSGTGRYYEQYF.

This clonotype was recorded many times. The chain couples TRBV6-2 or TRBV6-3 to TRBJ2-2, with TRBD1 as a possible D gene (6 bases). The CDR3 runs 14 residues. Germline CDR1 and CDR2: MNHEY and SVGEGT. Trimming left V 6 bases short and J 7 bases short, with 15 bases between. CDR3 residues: CASSSTGRHGELFF. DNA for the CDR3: TGTGCCAGCAGCTCGACAGGAAGGCACGGGGAGCTGTTTTTT.

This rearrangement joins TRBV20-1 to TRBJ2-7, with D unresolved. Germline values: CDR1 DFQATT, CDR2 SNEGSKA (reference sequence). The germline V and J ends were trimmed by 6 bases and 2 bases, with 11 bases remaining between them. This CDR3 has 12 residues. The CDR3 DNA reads TGCAGTGCGACCGGGCCTCCCTACGAGCAGTACTTC. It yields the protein CSATGPPYEQYF.

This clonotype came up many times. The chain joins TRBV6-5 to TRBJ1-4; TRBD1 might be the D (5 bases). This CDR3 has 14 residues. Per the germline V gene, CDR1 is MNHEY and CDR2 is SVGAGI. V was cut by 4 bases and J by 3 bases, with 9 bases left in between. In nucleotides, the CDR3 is TGTGCCAGCAGTTCAGAAGGGGCTAATGAAAAACTGTTTTTT. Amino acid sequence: CASSSEGANEKLFF.

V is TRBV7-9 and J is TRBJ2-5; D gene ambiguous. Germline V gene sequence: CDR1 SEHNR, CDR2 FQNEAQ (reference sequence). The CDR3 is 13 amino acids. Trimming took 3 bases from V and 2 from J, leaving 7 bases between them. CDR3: CASSFYHQETQYF. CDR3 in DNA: TGTGCCAGCAGCTTTTACCATCAAGAGACCCAGTACTTC.

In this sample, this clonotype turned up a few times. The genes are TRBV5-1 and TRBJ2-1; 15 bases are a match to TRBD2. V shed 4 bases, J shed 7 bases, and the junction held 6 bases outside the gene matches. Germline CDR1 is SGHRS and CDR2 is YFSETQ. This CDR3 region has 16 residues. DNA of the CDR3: TGCGCCAGCAGCCCCGGGACTAGCGGGAGGTCTAATGAGCAGTTCTTC. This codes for CASSPGTSGRSNEQFF. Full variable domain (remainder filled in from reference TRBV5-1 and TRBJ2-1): KAGVTQTPRYLIKTRGQQVTLSCSPISGHRSVSWYQQTPGQGLQFLFEYFSETQRNKGNFPGRFSGRQFSNSRSEMNVSTLELGDSALYLCASSPGTSGRSNEQFFGPGTRLTVL.

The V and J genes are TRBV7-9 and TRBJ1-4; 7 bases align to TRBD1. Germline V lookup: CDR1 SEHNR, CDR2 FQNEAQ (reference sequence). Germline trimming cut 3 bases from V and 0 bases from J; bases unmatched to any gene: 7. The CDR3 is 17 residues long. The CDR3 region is CASSFGGTVATNEKLFF. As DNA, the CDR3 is TGTGCCAGCAGCTTCGGTGGGACAGTTGCAACTAATGAAAAACTGTTTTTT.

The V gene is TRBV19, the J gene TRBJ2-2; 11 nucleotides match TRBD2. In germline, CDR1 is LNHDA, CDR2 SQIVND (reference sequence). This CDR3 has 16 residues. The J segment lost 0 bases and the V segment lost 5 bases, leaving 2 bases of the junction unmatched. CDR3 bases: TGTGCCAGTAGTGATAGCGGGAGGGCGAACACCGGGGAGCTGTTTTTT. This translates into CASSDSGRANTGELFF.

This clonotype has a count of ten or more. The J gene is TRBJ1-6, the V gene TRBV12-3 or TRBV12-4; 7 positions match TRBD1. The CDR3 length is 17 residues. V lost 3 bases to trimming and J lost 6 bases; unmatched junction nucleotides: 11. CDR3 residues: CASSFRGGTAVNSPLHF. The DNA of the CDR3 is TGTGCCAGCAGTTTTAGGGGCGGGACAGCCGTTAATTCACCCCTCCACTTT.

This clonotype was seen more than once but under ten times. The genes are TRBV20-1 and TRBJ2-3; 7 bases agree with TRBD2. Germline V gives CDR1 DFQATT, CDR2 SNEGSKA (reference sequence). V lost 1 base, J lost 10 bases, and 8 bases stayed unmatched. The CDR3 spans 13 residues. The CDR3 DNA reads TGCAGTGCTAGAGGACTAGCCCAGCAGGCGCAGTATTTT. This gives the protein CSARGLAQQAQYF.

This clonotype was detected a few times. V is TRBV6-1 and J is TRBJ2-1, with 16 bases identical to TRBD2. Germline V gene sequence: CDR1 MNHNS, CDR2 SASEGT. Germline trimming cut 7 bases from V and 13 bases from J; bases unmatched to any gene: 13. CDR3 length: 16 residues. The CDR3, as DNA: TGTGCCAGCACCCCATTGGGACTAGCGGGAGGGCCGCTTCAGTTCTTC. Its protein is CASTPLGLAGGPLQFF.

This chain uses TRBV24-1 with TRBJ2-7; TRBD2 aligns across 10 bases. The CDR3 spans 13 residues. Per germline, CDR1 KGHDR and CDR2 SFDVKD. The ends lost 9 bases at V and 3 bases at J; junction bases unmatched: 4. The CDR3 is CATSSGSLYEQYF. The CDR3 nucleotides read TGTGCCACCTCTAGCGGGAGCCTCTACGAGCAGTACTTC.

The CDR3 region is CSARGGSGYEQYF. In DNA form, the CDR3 reads TGCAGTGCTAGAGGCGGGAGCGGTTACGAGCAGTACTTC. The J gene is TRBJ2-7, the V gene TRBV20-1, with 7 bases aligning to TRBD2. The CDR3 totals 13 residues. The germline CDR1 and CDR2 sequences are DFQATT and SNEGSKA (reference sequence). Germline trimming cut 1 base from V and 4 bases from J; bases unmatched to any gene: 4.

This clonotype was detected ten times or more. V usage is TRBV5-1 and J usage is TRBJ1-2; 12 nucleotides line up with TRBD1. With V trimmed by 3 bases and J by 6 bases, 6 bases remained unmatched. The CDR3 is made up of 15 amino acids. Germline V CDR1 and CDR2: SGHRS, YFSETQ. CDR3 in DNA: TGCGCCAGCAGCTCGGGACAGGGGGCAGGAGATGGCTACACCTTC. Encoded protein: CASSSGQGAGDGYTF.

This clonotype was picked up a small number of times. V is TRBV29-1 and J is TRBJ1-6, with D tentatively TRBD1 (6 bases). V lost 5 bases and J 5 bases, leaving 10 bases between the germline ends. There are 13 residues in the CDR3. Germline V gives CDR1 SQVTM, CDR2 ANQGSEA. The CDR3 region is CSVRGQDNSPLHF. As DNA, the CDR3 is TGCAGCGTTCGGGGACAAGATAATTCACCCCTCCACTTT.

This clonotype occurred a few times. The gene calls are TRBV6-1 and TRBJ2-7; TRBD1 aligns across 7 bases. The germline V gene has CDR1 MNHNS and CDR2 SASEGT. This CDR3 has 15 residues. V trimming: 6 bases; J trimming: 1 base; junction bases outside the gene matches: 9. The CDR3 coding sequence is TGTGCCAGCAGACGCCGGGACAGCGTTTCCTACGAGCAGTACTTC. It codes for CASRRRDSVSYEQYF.

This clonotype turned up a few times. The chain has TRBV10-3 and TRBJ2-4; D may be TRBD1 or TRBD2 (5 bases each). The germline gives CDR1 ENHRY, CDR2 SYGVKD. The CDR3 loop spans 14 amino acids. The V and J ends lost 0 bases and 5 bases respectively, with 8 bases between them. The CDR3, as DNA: TGTGCCATCAGTGAGTCGGGACGGCAAAACATTCAGTACTTC. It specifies CAISESGRQNIQYF.